The 17 T cell receptor beta chains in this list originate from one sample, sequenced in a study of shared clonotypes between healthy human individuals. Sequenced by immunoSEQ multiplex PCR; TCRdb stores in-frame clones only, minus some. The repertoire holds 600,000 to 750,000 clones, with around 70% as singletons. The sequenced sample consisted of memory CD4+ T cells sorted from blood. Subset meaning: CD45RA-negative fraction. The receptors here all came from a woman aged 30 to 39 in good health.

The chain recombines TRBV9 with TRBJ2-1; D gene uncertain. CDR1 SGDLS and CDR2 YYNGEE come from the germline V gene. Trimming stripped 0 bases from V and 5 bases from J, with 15 bases between. The length of the CDR3 is 16 residues. CDR3 nucleotides: TGTGCCAGCAGCGTAGCTCCAGGAACTAATAACAATGAGCAGTTCTTC. Amino acid sequence: CASSVAPGTNNNEQFF.

CDR3 amino acids: CASSVGLYEQYF. The CDR3 bases are TGTGCCAGCAGTGTAGGTCTGTACGAGCAGTACTTC. V gene TRBV6-1 combines with J gene TRBJ2-7; D unresolved. The CDR3 length is 12 residues. Trimming took 4 bases from V and 4 from J, leaving 8 bases between them. Germline V CDR1 and CDR2: MNHNS, SASEGT.

The chain couples TRBV28 to TRBJ2-3, with a tentative D call TRBD2 (6 bases). This CDR3 is 16 amino acids long. Per the germline V gene, CDR1 is MDHEN and CDR2 is SYDVKM. V was trimmed by 5 bases and J by 14 bases, leaving 29 bases between them. The CDR3 loop is CASSPTGTLFGGRLYF. CDR3 in DNA: TGTGCCAGCAGTCCCACCGGCACCCTTTTTGGAGGGAGGCTGTATTTT.

This rearrangement joins TRBV2 to TRBJ2-1; TRBD2 matches 13 bases. CDR3 size: 15 residues. V shed 7 bases and J 7 bases; nucleotides not matched to a gene: 7. CDR1 SNHLY and CDR2 FYNNEI come from the germline V gene. This chain's CDR3 is CASTRLAGGLNEQFF. The CDR3 region has the DNA TGTGCCAGCACAAGACTAGCGGGAGGTCTGAATGAGCAGTTCTTC. The whole variable domain, remainder taken from reference TRBV2 and TRBJ2-1, is EPEVTQTPSHQVTQMGQEVILRCVPISNHLYFYWYRQILGQKVEFLVSFYNNEISEKSEIFDDQFSVERPDGSNFTLKIRSTKLEDSAMYFCASTRLAGGLNEQFFGPGTRLTVL.

The chain links TRBV2 to TRBJ1-2; no reliable D call. The CDR3 has 12 amino acids. The ends were cut back, 6 bases at V and 5 bases at J, with 10 bases in the middle. Germline V lookup: CDR1 SNHLY, CDR2 FYNNEI. The CDR3 sequence is CASRPEAYGYTF. CDR3 nucleotides: TGTGCCAGCAGGCCCGAAGCGTATGGCTACACCTTC.

The chain couples TRBV21-1 to TRBJ2-6; the table's D call, TRBD1, was not checked against the DNA. TRBV21-1 is termed a pseudogene. The CDR3 sequence is 18 residues long. The CDR3 DNA reads as TGTGCCAGCAGCAACGAGGACAGGTCGAGCTCTGGGGCCAACGTCCTGACTTTC. Translating gives CASSNEDRSSSGANVLTF.

The chain uses TRBV11-2 and TRBJ2-7; D is ambiguous. CDR3 length: 12 residues. Germline assignment: CDR1 SGHAT and CDR2 FQNNGV. V gave up 5 bases and J gave up 1 base, with 6 bases separating them. The CDR3 sequence: CASSPRSYEQYF. The CDR3 DNA sequence: TGTGCCAGCAGCCCTCGATCCTACGAGCAGTACTTC. The full variable domain, completed using reference TRBV11-2 and TRBJ2-7, is EAGVAQSPRYKIIEKRQSVAFWCNPISGHATLYWYQQILGQGPKLLIQFQNNGVVDDSQLPKDRFSAERLKGVDSTLKIQPAKLEDSAVYLCASSPRSYEQYFGPGTRLTVT.

This clone was counted only a few times. The rearrangement joins TRBV4-1 to TRBJ1-1; D is perhaps TRBD1 (5 bases). Per germline, CDR1 MGHRA and CDR2 YSYEKL. V gave up 3 bases and J gave up 0 bases, with 11 bases separating them. The CDR3 runs 15 residues. This CDR3 is CASSQPGTVNTEAFF. The CDR3 DNA follows: TGCGCCAGCAGCCAGCCCGGGACGGTGAACACTGAAGCTTTCTTT.

As regards this clone: The sample holds other DNA sequences that translate to the same CDR3. The chain recombines TRBV11-3 with TRBJ1-1, with D hard to call. The CDR3 is 13 amino acids. Germline assignment: CDR1 SGHNT and CDR2 YENEEA. V shed 3 bases and J shed 1 base, with 6 bases lying between them. The CDR3 DNA reads as TGTGCCAGCAGCTTCGGGCGGAACACTGAAGCTTTCTTT. Amino acids: CASSFGRNTEAFF.

The V call is TRBV27, the J call TRBJ2-7; 9 bases are a match to TRBD2. Germline CDR1 is MNHEY and CDR2 is SMNVEV (reference sequence). CDR3 length equals 15 residues. The V gene end was trimmed by 6 bases and the J gene end by 2 bases; junction bases not matched to a gene: 8. The CDR3 nucleotides are TGTGCCAGCAGGGGGTTGACTAGCGGTGCCTACGAGCAGTACTTC. It codes for CASRGLTSGAYEQYF.

The V gene is TRBV28, the J gene TRBJ1-2, with TRBD1 as a possible D gene (5 bases). V lost 6 bases to trimming and J lost 1 base, with 9 bases between them. This CDR3 has 13 amino acids. Germline CDR1 MDHEN, CDR2 SYDVKM. The CDR3 spells CASRSDSNYGYTF. The CDR3 DNA reads TGTGCCAGCAGAAGCGACAGTAACTATGGCTACACCTTC.

There are many counts of this clone. V is TRBV9 and J is TRBJ2-1; no definite D call. Trimming pared 0 bases from V and 3 bases from J, leaving 7 bases between. The CDR3 loop spans 14 amino acids. Germline lookup yields CDR1 SGDLS and CDR2 YYNGEE. The CDR3 DNA reads as TGTGCCAGCAGCGTAGAGGGATACTACAATGAGCAGTTCTTC. As protein: CASSVEGYYNEQFF.

This sequence joins TRBV28 and TRBJ2-1; possible D gene TRBD1, 5 bases. The CDR3 runs to 16 residues. Trimming took 5 bases from V and 8 from J, leaving 22 bases between them. In germline, CDR1 is MDHEN, CDR2 SYDVKM. The CDR3 loop reads CASSTAGPTWGDEQFF. The CDR3 nucleotides read TGTGCCAGCAGTACCGCAGGGCCCACGTGGGGCGATGAGCAGTTCTTC.

This rearrangement joins TRBV19 to TRBJ1-1, with D tentatively TRBD1 (6 bases). Per the germline V gene, CDR1 is LNHDA and CDR2 is SQIVND (reference sequence). This CDR3 comprises 12 residues. V dropped 10 bases and J dropped 5 bases, with 14 bases sitting between them. The DNA of the CDR3 is TGTGCCACCTCAGGGGAGTGGACTGAAGCTTTCTTT. This sequence encodes CATSGEWTEAFF. The whole variable domain, remainder taken from reference TRBV19 and TRBJ1-1, is DGGITQSPKYLFRKEGQNVTLSCEQNLNHDAMYWYRQDPGQGLRLIYYSQIVNDFQKGDIAEGYSVSREKKESFPLTVTSAQKNPTAFYLCATSGEWTEAFFGQGTRLTVV.

This clone was counted only a few times. This rearrangement joins TRBV7-6 to TRBJ1-4, with TRBD1 identical over 7 bases. The CDR3 spans 16 residues. Germline V CDR1 and CDR2: SGHVS, FNYEAQ. V gave up 1 base and J gave up 10 bases; unmatched junction bases: 12. CDR3 in DNA: TGTGCCAGCAGCTTAGAAGGGCTCGGGACAGCCGGAAAACTGTTTTTT. Protein product: CASSLEGLGTAGKLFF. Full variable domain (outside the CDR3, taken from reference TRBV7-6 and TRBJ1-4): GAGVSQSPRYKVTKRGQDVALRCDPISGHVSLYWYRQALGQGPEFLTYFNYEAQQDKSGLPNDRFSAERPEGSISTLTIQRTEQRDSAMYRCASSLEGLGTAGKLFFGSGTQLSVL.

V gene TRBV28 combines with J gene TRBJ2-7, with D possibly matching TRBD2 (6 bases). Per germline, CDR1 MDHEN and CDR2 SYDVKM. Trimming stripped 4 bases from V and 2 bases from J, with 15 bases between. The CDR3 is 15 residues long. The CDR3 loop is CASSSVVAATYEQYF. CDR3 nucleotide sequence: TGTGCCAGCAGTTCAGTGGTAGCGGCAACCTACGAGCAGTACTTC. Complete variable domain (other parts from reference TRBV28 and TRBJ2-7): DVKVTQSSRYLVKRTGEKVFLECVQDMDHENMFWYRQDPGLGLRLIYFSYDVKMKEKGDIPEGYSVSREKKERFSLILESASTNQTSMYLCASSSVVAATYEQYFGPGTRLTVT.

The CDR3 loop reads CASSVGVGDESPLHF. The DNA for the CDR3 is TGTGCCAGCAGCGTAGGTGTCGGGGATGAATCACCCCTCCACTTT. The chain recombines TRBV9 with TRBJ1-6; D is ambiguous. Trimming stripped 0 bases from V and 10 bases from J, with 14 bases between. CDR1 and CDR2 (germline): SGDLS, YYNGEE. The CDR3 runs 15 residues.